Presented here are 17 T cell receptor beta chains from one specimen sequenced in a study of molecular identifiers for immune sequencing clone quantification. Using its own MiXCR run on the PCR reads, TCRdb lists one record per CDR3 protein. Here the sample spans tens of thousands of distinct CDR3 sequences, roughly 20% being singletons. Specimen: naive CD8+ T cells from blood, with Jurkat cell RNA spiked in. Regarding subset: FACS-sorted CD8+CD4-CCR7+CD45RA+ naive T cells. All receptors derive from a human donor in good health. Some libraries in this study had Jurkat cell RNA spiked in.

This clonotype was detected a few times. The rearrangement joins TRBV27 to TRBJ2-7; D tentatively fits TRBD1 or TRBD2 (5 bases each). Germline values: CDR1 MNHEY, CDR2 SMNVEV (reference sequence). This CDR3 spans 14 amino acids. Trimming pared 6 bases from V and 2 bases from J, leaving 14 bases between. The CDR3 sequence is CASSLFGGPYEQYF. Here the CDR3 DNA reads TGTGCCAGCAGCCTTTTTGGGGGTCCCTACGAGCAGTACTTC.

This clonotype was recorded at least ten times. DNA of the CDR3: TGTGCCAGCAGCTCAAAGGGCCGAGGACCCGAACTGTTTTTT. Translation: CASSSKGRGPELFF. This chain links TRBV7-9 with TRBJ1-4, with no clear D. Germline lookup yields CDR1 SEHNR and CDR2 FQNEAQ (reference sequence). Trimming stripped 4 bases from V and 12 bases from J, with 18 bases between. This CDR3 is 14 amino acids long.

This clonotype was picked up many times. The chain carries TRBV27 and TRBJ2-6; no definite D call. The CDR3 totals 16 residues. V gave up 5 bases and J gave up 2 bases, with 13 bases separating them. From germline, CDR1 is MNHEY and CDR2 SMNVEV (reference sequence). CDR3 in amino acids: CASSRLVSAGANVLTF. CDR3 coding DNA: TGTGCCAGCAGTCGATTAGTTTCGGCTGGGGCCAACGTCCTGACTTTC.

This clonotype was seen ten or more times. The chain combines TRBV11-2 with TRBJ2-3, with D perhaps matching TRBD1 or TRBD2 (7 bases each). V was cut by 6 bases and J by 10 bases, with 14 bases left in between. The V gene's germline CDR1 is SGHAT and CDR2 FQNNGV. The CDR3 totals 12 residues. CDR3 sequence (DNA): TGTGCCAGCAGTTTCCCAGGGGGGGCGCAGTATTTT. It codes for CASSFPGGAQYF. Drawing the rest from reference TRBV11-2 and TRBJ2-3, the complete variable domain is EAGVAQSPRYKIIEKRQSVAFWCNPISGHATLYWYQQILGQGPKLLIQFQNNGVVDDSQLPKDRFSAERLKGVDSTLKIQPAKLEDSAVYLCASSFPGGAQYFGPGTRLTVL.

The J gene is TRBJ2-1, the V gene TRBV5-1; unclear D gene. This CDR3 has 14 residues. Germline V gene lookup returns CDR1 SGHRS and CDR2 YFSETQ. The V end lost 4 bases, the J end lost 5 bases, and 13 bases lay between the germline ends. The CDR3, as DNA: TGCGCCAGCAGCGAAAGACGTCGGGACAATGAGCAGTTCTTC. Residues: CASSERRRDNEQFF.

The table lists this clonotype with many counts. V is TRBV19 and J is TRBJ2-1; TRBD2 matches 14 bases. Trimming at V came to 5 bases and at J to 12 bases, leaving 9 bases not matched to a gene. The V gene's germline CDR1 is LNHDA and CDR2 SQIVND (reference sequence). CDR3 length: 15 residues. CDR3 sequence: CASSPSGTSGSGQFF. The CDR3 region has the DNA TGTGCCAGTAGTCCATCCGGGACTAGCGGGAGTGGGCAGTTCTTC.

Turning to this clonotype: A much larger clone lies a single base off, so this may be a read error. This chain uses TRBV19 with TRBJ2-1, with D unresolved. The V end lost 5 bases, the J end lost 0 bases, and 8 bases lay between the germline ends. The CDR3 covers 14 residues. Germline values: CDR1 LNHDA, CDR2 SQIVND (reference sequence). CDR3 sequence reads: CASSCVGSYNEQFF. In DNA form, the CDR3 reads TGTGCCAGTAGTTGTGTCGGCTCCTACAATGAGCAGTTCTTC.

This clonotype was observed a handful of times. The J gene is TRBJ1-2, the V gene TRBV9, with D maybe TRBD1 (6 bases). The CDR3 covers 14 residues. CDR1 and CDR2 from the germline V gene are SGDLS and YYNGEE. Trimming removed 7 bases from V and 4 bases from J, with 17 bases in between. The CDR3 nucleotides read TGTGCCAGCGGGGAGGGGGGGAAATCCTATGGCTACACCTTC. This codes for CASGEGGKSYGYTF.

Concerning this clonotype: Given a much more abundant clone one base away, this may be a read error. This CDR3 is CASSLGRGTGQPQYF. DNA for the CDR3: TGTGCCAGCAGTTTAGGGAGGGGTACGGGTCAGCCCCAGTATTTT. The chain couples TRBV28 to TRBJ1-5, with 7 positions matching TRBD2. Judging by the DNA end, TRBJ2-3 fits better; the J call may be wrong. The CDR3 contains 15 residues. CDR1 and CDR2 (germline): MDHEN, SYDVKM.

This clonotype was seen ten or more times. The genes are TRBV7-9 and TRBJ2-1; 7 bases match TRBD1. Germline CDR1 is SEHNR and CDR2 is FQNEAQ (reference sequence). Trimming at V came to 8 bases and at J to 1 base, leaving 8 bases not matched to a gene. The CDR3 has 15 amino acids. The CDR3 DNA sequence: TGTGCCAGCGATGGGGACAGTTGGTCCTACAATGAGCAGTTCTTC. Its translation is CASDGDSWSYNEQFF.

The chain recombines TRBV5-6 with TRBJ2-1, with D unresolved. From germline, CDR1 is SGHDT and CDR2 YYEEEE. V lost 3 bases and J 8 bases, leaving 9 bases between the germline ends. The CDR3 is 12 amino acids. The CDR3 DNA reads as TGTGCCAGCAGCTCTCTTACGTATGAGCAGTTCTTC. It specifies CASSSLTYEQFF. The full variable domain, in which reference TRBV5-6 and TRBJ2-1 provide the parts outside the CDR3, is DAGVTQSPTHLIKTRGQQVTLRCSPKSGHDTVSWYQQALGQGPQFIFQYYEEEERQRGNFPDRFSGHQFPNYSSELNVNALLLGDSALYLCASSSLTYEQFFGPGTRLTVL.

Ten or more counts support this clonotype. The chain is built from TRBV5-1 and TRBJ2-2; the D gene is possibly TRBD2 (6 bases). The germline V and J ends were trimmed by 0 bases and 5 bases, with 17 bases remaining between them. The V gene's germline CDR1 is SGHRS and CDR2 YFSETQ. This CDR3 contains 17 residues. DNA of the CDR3: TGCGCCAGCAGCTTGGATGGCCTTGCTAGCGCGACCGGGGAGCTGTTTTTT. Residues: CASSLDGLASATGELFF.

This clonotype has at least ten counts. The chain employs TRBV2 and TRBJ2-7, with 7 bases fitting TRBD2. The germline gives CDR1 SNHLY, CDR2 FYNNEI. CDR3 size: 18 residues. V lost 7 bases and J lost 0; bases outside the gene matches: 18. The CDR3, as DNA: TGTGCCAGCACCGGGGGTGTTAGGTCCGGGACTAACTCCTACGAGCAGTACTTC. This translates into CASTGGVRSGTNSYEQYF.

This clonotype was recorded many times. The chain has TRBV7-6 and TRBJ1-2; 8 bases match TRBD1. Germline assignment: CDR1 SGHVS and CDR2 FNYEAQ. This CDR3 is built from 15 residues. V lost 4 bases and J lost 1; bases outside the gene matches: 5. The CDR3 DNA is TGTGCCAGCAGCTCCGGACAGGGACTTAACTATGGCTACACCTTC. It specifies CASSSGQGLNYGYTF.

This clonotype was counted many times. The gene calls are TRBV6-2 or TRBV6-3 and TRBJ2-6, with TRBD2 identical over 8 bases. V shed 8 bases, J shed 4 bases, and the junction held 19 bases outside the gene matches. The CDR3 covers 19 residues. Germline V gives CDR1 MNHEY, CDR2 SVGEGT. The CDR3 bases are TGTGCCAGCGCCACAGTTATTGTCGGGAGGGCAGCAGGGGCCAACGTCCTGACTTTC. It yields the protein CASATVIVGRAAGANVLTF.

This clonotype was observed many times. This chain uses TRBV3-1 with TRBJ1-2; D perhaps matches TRBD1 (5 bases). V lost 5 bases and J 5 bases, leaving 21 bases between the germline ends. In germline, CDR1 is LGHDT, CDR2 YNNKEL (reference sequence). This CDR3 spans 16 amino acids. This chain's CDR3 is CASSSVGRGPIYGYTF. CDR3 sequence (DNA): TGTGCCAGCAGCTCAGTAGGTAGGGGTCCAATATATGGCTACACCTTC. The full variable domain, with the rest looked up from reference TRBV3-1 and TRBJ1-2, is DTAVSQTPKYLVTQMGNDKSIKCEQNLGHDTMYWYKQDSKKFLKIMFSYNNKELIINETVPNRFSPKSPDKAHLNLHINSLELGDSAVYFCASSSVGRGPIYGYTFGSGTRLTVV.

This clonotype appeared many times. The chain uses TRBV6-2 or TRBV6-3 and TRBJ1-1; no definite D call. V dropped 5 bases and J dropped 7 bases, with 17 bases sitting between them. In germline, CDR1 is MNHEY, CDR2 SVGEGT. The length of the CDR3 is 14 residues. The CDR3 bases are TGTGCCAGCAGTCAGTCCTTCATAGAGTATGAAGCTTTCTTT. Residues: CASSQSFIEYEAFF.